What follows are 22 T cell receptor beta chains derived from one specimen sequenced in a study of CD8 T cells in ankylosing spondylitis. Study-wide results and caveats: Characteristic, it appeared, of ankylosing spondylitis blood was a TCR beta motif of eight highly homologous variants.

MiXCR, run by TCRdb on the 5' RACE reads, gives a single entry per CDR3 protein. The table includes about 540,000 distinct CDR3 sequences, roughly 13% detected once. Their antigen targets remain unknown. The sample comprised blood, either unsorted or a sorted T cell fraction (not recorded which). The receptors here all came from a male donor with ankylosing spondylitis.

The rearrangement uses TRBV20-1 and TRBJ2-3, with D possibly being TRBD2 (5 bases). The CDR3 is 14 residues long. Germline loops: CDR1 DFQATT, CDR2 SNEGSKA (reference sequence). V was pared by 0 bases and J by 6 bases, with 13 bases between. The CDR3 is CSARELEWRDTQYF. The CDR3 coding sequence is TGCAGTGCTAGAGAACTAGAGTGGAGGGATACGCAGTATTTT.

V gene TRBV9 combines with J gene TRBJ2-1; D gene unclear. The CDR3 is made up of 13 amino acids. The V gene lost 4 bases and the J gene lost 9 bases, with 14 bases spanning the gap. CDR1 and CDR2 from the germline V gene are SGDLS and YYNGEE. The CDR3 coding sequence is TGTGCCAGCAGCCGAGTCGCGGTTACTGAGCAGTTCTTC. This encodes CASSRVAVTEQFF.

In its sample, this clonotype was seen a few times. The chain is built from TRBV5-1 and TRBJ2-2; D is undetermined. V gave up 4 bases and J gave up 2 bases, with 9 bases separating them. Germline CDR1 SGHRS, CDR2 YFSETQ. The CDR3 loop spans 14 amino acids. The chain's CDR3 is CASSAKLNTGELFF. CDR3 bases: TGCGCCAGCAGCGCTAAATTAAACACCGGGGAGCTGTTTTTT.

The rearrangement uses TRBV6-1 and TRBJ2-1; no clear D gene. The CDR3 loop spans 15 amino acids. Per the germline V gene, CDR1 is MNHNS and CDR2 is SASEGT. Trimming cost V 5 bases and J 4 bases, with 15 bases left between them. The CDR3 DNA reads TGTGCCAGCAGTCCCCGTAACGGACCTTACAATGAGCAGTTCTTC. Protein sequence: CASSPRNGPYNEQFF.

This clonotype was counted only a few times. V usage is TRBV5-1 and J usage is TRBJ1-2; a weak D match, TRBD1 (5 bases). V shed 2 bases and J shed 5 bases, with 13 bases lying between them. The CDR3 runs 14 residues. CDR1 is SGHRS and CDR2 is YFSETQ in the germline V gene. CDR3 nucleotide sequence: TGCGCCAGCAGCTTAGACGAGGGGAGTTATGGCTACACCTTC. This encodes CASSLDEGSYGYTF. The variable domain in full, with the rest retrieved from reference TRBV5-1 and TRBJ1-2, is KAGVTQTPRYLIKTRGQQVTLSCSPISGHRSVSWYQQTPGQGLQFLFEYFSETQRNKGNFPGRFSGRQFSNSRSEMNVSTLELGDSALYLCASSLDEGSYGYTFGSGTRLTVV.

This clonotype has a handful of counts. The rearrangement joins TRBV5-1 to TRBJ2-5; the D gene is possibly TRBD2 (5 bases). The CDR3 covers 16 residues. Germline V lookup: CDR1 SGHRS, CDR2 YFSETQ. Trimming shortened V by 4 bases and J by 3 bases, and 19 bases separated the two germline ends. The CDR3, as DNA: TGCGCCAGCAGCCTCGGCGGTAGCGTATCAAAAGAGACCCAGTACTTC. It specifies CASSLGGSVSKETQYF. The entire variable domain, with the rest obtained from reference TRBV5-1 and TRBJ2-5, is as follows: KAGVTQTPRYLIKTRGQQVTLSCSPISGHRSVSWYQQTPGQGLQFLFEYFSETQRNKGNFPGRFSGRQFSNSRSEMNVSTLELGDSALYLCASSLGGSVSKETQYFGPGTRLLVL.

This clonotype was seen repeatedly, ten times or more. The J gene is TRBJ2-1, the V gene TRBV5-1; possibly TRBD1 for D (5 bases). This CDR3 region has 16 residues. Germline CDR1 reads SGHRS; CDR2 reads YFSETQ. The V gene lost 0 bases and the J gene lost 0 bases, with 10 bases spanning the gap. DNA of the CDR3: TGCGCCAGCAGCTTGGTTGCCCAGGGCTCCTACAATGAGCAGTTCTTC. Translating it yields CASSLVAQGSYNEQFF.

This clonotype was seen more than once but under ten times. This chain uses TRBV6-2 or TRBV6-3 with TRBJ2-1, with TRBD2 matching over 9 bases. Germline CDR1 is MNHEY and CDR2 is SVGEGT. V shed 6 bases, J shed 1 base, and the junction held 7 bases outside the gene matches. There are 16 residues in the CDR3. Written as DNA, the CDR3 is TGTGCCAGCAGACGTCGGCGGGAGGGTTCCTACAATGAGCAGTTCTTC. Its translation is CASRRRREGSYNEQFF.

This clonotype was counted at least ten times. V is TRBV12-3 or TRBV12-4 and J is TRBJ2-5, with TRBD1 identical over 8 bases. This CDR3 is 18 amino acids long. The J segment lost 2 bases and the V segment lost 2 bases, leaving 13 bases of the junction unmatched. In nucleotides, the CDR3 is TGTGCCAGCAGTTTAAATGTGGGGACAGGTAGCGGACAAGAGACCCAGTACTTC. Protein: CASSLNVGTGSGQETQYF.

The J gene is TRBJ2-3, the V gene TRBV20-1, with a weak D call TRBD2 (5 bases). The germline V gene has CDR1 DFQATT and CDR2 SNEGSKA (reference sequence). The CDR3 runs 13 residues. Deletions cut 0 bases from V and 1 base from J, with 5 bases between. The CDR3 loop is CSAREEGTDTQYF. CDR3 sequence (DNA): TGCAGTGCTAGAGAGGAGGGCACAGATACGCAGTATTTT.

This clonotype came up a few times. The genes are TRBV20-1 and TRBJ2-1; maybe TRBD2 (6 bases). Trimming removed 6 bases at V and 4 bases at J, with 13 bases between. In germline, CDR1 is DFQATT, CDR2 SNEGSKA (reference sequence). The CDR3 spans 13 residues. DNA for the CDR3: TGCAGTGCCACGCGGGACCGGTACAATGAGCAGTTCTTC. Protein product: CSATRDRYNEQFF.

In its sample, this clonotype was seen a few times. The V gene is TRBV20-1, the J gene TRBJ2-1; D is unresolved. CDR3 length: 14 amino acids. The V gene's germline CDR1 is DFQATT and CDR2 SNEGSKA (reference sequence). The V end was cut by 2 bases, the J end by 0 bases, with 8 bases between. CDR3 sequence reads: CSARRQSSYNEQFF. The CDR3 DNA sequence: TGCAGTGCTAGAAGGCAGAGCTCCTACAATGAGCAGTTCTTC.

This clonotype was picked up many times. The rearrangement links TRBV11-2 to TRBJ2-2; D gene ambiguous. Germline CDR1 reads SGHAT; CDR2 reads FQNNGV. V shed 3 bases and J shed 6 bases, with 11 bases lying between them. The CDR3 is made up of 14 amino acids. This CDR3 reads CASSLQAAAGELFF. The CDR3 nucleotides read TGTGCCAGCAGCTTGCAGGCGGCAGCCGGGGAGCTGTTTTTT.

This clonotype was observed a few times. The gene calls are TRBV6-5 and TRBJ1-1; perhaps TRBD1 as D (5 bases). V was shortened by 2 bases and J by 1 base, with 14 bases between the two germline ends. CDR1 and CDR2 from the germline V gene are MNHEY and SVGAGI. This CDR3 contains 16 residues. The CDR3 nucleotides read TGTGCCAGCAGTTACACCCGCGGGGGATGGAACACTGAAGCTTTCTTT. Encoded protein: CASSYTRGGWNTEAFF.

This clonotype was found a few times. In nucleotides, the CDR3 is TGCAGTGCTAGTCCCCCAGCCGGGCAGCCCCAGCATTTT. As protein: CSASPPAGQPQHF. The V call is TRBV20-1, the J call TRBJ1-5; no reliable D call. CDR3 size: 13 residues. Trimming shortened V by 3 bases and J by 7 bases, and 13 bases separated the two germline ends. CDR1 and CDR2 (germline): DFQATT, SNEGSKA (reference sequence).

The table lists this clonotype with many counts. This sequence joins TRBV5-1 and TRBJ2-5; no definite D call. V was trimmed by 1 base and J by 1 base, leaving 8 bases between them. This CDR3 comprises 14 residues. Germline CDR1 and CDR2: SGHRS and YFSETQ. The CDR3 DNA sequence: TGCGCCAGCAGCTTGTTGCCGGGCCAAGAGACCCAGTACTTC. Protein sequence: CASSLLPGQETQYF.

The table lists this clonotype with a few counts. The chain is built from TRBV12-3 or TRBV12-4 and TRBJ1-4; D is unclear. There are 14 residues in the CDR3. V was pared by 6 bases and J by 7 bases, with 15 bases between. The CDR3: CASRPRLGGEKLFF. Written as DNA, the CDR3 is TGTGCCAGCAGGCCGCGTTTGGGCGGTGAAAAACTGTTTTTT.

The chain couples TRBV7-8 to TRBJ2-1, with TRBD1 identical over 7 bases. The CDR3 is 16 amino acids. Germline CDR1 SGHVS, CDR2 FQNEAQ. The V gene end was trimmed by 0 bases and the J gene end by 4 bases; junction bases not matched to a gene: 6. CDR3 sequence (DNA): TGTGCCAGCAGCTTAGCCTTGACAGGGACGTACAATGAGCAGTTCTTC. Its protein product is CASSLALTGTYNEQFF.

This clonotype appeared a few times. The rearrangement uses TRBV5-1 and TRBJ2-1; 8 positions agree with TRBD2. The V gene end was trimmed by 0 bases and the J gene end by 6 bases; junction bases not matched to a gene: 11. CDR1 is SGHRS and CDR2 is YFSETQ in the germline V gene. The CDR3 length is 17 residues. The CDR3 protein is CASSLEISGSSSNEQFF. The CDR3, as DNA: TGCGCCAGCAGCTTGGAAATAAGCGGGAGTTCTAGCAATGAGCAGTTCTTC.

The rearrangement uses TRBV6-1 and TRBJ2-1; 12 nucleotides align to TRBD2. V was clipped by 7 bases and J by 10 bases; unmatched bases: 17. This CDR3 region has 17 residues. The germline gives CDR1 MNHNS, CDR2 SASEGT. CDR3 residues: CASTYLLTSGSLREQFF. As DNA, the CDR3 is TGTGCCAGCACCTACCTCCTGACTAGCGGGAGTCTCCGGGAGCAGTTCTTC.

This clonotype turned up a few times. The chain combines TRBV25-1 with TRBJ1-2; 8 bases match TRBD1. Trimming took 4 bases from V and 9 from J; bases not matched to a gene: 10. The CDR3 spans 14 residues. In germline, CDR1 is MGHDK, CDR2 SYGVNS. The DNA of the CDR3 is TGTGCCAGCAGTGTGTGGCAGGGGGCGCAAAGCTACACCTTC. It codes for CASSVWQGAQSYTF.

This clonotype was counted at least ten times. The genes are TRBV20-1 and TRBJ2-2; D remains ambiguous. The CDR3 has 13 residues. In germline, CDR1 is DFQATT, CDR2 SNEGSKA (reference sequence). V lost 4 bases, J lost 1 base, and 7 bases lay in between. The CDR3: CSANRENTGELFF. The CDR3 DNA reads TGCAGTGCTAACAGAGAGAACACCGGGGAGCTGTTTTTT.